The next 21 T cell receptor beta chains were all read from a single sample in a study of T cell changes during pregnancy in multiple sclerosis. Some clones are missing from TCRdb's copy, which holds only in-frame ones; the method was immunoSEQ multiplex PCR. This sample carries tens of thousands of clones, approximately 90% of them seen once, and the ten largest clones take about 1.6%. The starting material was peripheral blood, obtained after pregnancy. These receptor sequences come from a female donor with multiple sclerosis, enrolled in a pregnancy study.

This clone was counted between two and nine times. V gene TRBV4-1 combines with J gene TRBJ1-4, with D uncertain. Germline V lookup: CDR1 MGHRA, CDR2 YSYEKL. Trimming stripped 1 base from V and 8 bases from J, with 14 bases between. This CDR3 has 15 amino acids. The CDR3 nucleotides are TGCGCCAGCAGCCAAGCTGGGTTGGAGATAGAAAAACTGTTTTTT. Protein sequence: CASSQAGLEIEKLFF.

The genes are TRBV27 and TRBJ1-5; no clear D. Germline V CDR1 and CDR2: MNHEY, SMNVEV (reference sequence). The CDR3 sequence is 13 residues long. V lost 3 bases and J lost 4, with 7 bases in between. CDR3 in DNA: TGTGCCAGCAGTTTGGGGAGGAATCAGCCCCAGCATTTT. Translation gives CASSLGRNQPQHF.

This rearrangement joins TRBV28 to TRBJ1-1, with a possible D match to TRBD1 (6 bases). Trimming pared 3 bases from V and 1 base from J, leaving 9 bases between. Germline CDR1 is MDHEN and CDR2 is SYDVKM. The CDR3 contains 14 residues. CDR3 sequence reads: CASSLAQGNTEAFF. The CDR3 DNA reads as TGTGCCAGCAGTTTGGCACAGGGGAACACTGAAGCTTTCTTT.

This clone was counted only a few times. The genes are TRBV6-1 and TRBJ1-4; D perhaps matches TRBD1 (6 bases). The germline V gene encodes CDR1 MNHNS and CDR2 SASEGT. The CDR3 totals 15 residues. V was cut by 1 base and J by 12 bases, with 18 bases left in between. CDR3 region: CASSEVWVGGGELFF. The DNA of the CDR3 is TGTGCCAGCAGTGAAGTATGGGTAGGCGGGGGCGAACTGTTTTTT.

CDR3 nucleotides: TGTGCCAGCAGCTTCACCGGGGACAGTTTAAATGAAAAACTGTTTTTT. Translated: CASSFTGDSLNEKLFF. V is TRBV7-9 and J is TRBJ1-4; 7 nucleotides line up with TRBD1. The CDR3 sequence is 16 residues long. The V and J ends lost 3 bases and 5 bases, in that order; junction bases with no gene match: 9. Germline V CDR1 and CDR2: SEHNR, FQNEAQ (reference sequence).

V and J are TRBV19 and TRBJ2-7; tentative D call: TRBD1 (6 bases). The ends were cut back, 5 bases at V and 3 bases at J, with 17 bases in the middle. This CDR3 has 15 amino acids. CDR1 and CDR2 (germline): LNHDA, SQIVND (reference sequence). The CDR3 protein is CASSFRQELFYEQYF. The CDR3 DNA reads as TGTGCCAGTAGTTTTCGACAGGAGCTTTTCTACGAGCAGTACTTC.

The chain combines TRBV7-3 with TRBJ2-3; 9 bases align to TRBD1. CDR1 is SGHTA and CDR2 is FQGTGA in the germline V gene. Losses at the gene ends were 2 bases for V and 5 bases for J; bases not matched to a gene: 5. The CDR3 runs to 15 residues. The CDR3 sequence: CASSLGDRAKDTQYF. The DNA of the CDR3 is TGTGCCAGCAGCTTAGGGGACAGGGCCAAAGATACGCAGTATTTT.

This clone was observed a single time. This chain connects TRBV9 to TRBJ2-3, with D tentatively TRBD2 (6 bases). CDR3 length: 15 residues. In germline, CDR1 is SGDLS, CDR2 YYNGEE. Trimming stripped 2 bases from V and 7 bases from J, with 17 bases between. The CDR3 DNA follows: TGTGCCAGCAGCGTCCCTAGCGCCCAGACGAATACGCAGTATTTT. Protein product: CASSVPSAQTNTQYF.

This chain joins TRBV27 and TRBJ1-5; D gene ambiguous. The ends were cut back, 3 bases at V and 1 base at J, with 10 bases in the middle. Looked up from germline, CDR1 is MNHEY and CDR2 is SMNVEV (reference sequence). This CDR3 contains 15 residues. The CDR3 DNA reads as TGTGCCAGCAGTTTGGCCATCGGGAGCAATCAGCCCCAGCATTTT. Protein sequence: CASSLAIGSNQPQHF.

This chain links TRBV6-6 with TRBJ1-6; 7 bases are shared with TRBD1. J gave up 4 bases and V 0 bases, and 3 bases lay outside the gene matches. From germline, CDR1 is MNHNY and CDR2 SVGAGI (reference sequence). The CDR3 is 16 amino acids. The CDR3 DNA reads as TGTGCCAGCAGTTACTCGAGCAGGGGGTATAATTCACCCCTCCACTTT. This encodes CASSYSSRGYNSPLHF.

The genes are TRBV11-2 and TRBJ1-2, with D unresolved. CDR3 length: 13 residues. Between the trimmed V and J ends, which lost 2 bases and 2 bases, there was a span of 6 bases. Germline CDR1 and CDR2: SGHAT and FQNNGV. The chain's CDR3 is CASSLTLNYGYTF. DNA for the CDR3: TGTGCCAGCAGCTTAACTTTAAACTATGGCTACACCTTC.

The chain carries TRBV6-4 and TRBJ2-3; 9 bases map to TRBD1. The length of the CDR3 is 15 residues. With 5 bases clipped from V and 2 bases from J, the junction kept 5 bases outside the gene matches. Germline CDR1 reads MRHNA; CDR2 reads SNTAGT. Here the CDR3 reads CASSLTGGDTDTQYF. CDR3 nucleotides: TGTGCCAGCAGTTTGACAGGGGGGGACACAGATACGCAGTATTTT.

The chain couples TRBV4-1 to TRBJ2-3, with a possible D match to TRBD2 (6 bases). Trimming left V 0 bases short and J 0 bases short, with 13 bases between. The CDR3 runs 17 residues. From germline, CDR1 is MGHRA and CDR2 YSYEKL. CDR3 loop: CASSQDVLSGSTDTQYF. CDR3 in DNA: TGCGCCAGCAGCCAAGATGTTTTAAGCGGGAGCACAGATACGCAGTATTTT.

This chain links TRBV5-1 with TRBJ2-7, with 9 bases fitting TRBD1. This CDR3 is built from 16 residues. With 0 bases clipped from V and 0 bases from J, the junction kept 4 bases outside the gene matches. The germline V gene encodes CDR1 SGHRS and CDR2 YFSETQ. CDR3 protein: CASSLEGQGSSYEQYF. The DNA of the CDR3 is TGCGCCAGCAGCTTGGAGGGACAGGGCAGCTCCTACGAGCAGTACTTC.

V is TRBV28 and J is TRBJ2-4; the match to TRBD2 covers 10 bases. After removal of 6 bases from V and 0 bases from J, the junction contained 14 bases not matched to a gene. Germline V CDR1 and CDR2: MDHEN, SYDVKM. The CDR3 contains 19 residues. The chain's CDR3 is CASSSLRLAGTLAKNIQYF. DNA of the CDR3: TGTGCCAGCAGCTCCCTCAGACTAGCGGGTACCCTAGCCAAAAACATTCAGTACTTC.

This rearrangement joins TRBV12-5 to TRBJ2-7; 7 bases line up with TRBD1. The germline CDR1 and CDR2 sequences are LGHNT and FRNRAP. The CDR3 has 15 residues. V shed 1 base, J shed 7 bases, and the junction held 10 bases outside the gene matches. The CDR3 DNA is TGTGCTAGTGGTTTGGGACAGGGTATTGGGTGGGAGCAGTACTTC. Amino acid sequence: CASGLGQGIGWEQYF. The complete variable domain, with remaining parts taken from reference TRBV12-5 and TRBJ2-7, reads DARVTQTPRHKVTEMGQEVTMRCQPILGHNTVFWYRQTMMQGLELLAYFRNRAPLDDSGMPKDRFSAEMPDATLATLKIQPSEPRDSAVYFCASGLGQGIGWEQYFGPGTRLTVT.

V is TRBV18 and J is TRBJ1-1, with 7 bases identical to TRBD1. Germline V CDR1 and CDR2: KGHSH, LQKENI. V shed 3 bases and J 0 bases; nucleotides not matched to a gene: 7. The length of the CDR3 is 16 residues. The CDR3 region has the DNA TGTGCCAGCTCACCCCGGGACAGCTCCTTGAACACTGAAGCTTTCTTT. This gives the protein CASSPRDSSLNTEAFF. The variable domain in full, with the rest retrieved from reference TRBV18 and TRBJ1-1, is NAGVMQNPRHLVRRRGQEARLRCSPMKGHSHVYWYRQLPEEGLKFMVYLQKENIIDESGMPKERFSAEFPKEGPSILRIQQVVRGDSAAYFCASSPRDSSLNTEAFFGQGTRLTVV.

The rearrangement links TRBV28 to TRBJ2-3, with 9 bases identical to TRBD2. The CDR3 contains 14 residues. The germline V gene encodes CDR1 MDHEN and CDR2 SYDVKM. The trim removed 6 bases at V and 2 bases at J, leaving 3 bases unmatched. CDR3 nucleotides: TGTGCCAGCAGCTCTAGCGGGAACACAGATACGCAGTATTTT. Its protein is CASSSSGNTDTQYF.

The CDR3 DNA reads as TGCGCCAGCAGCTTGAGAGGGGGCAAGAATCAGCCCCAGCATTTT. It codes for CASSLRGGKNQPQHF. V and J are TRBV5-1 and TRBJ1-5, with 7 bases aligning to TRBD1. From germline, CDR1 is SGHRS and CDR2 YFSETQ. The CDR3 is 15 amino acids. Losses at the gene ends were 1 base for V and 4 bases for J; bases not matched to a gene: 5.

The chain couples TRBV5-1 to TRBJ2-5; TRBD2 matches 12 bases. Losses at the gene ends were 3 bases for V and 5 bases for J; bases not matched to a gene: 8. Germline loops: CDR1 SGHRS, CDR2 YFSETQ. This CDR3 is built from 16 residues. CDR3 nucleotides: TGCGCCAGCAGCTCCAGACTAGCGGGAGAGGACGAGACCCAGTACTTC. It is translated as CASSSRLAGEDETQYF. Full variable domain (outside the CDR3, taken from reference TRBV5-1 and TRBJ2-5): KAGVTQTPRYLIKTRGQQVTLSCSPISGHRSVSWYQQTPGQGLQFLFEYFSETQRNKGNFPGRFSGRQFSNSRSEMNVSTLELGDSALYLCASSSRLAGEDETQYFGPGTRLLVL.

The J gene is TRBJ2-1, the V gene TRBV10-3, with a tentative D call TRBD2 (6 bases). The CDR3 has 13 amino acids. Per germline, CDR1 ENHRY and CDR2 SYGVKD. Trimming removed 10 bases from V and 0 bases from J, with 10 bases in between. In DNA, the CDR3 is TGTGCCACTAGCGAAAACTCCTACAATGAGCAGTTCTTC. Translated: CATSENSYNEQFF.